The clone carrying this TCR beta chain came up once. The assay was immunoSEQ multiplex PCR, and TCRdb's table has in-frame clones only and misses some. The sample yields 21,000 or so clones, 85% to 90% seen once. This specimen belongs to a study of OX40 agonist ivuxolimab in advanced cancers. Study context: Cancers in dose escalation were hepatocellular, melanoma, renal cell and head and neck.

The V gene's germline CDR1 is SGHVS and CDR2 FQNEAQ. The CDR3 has 15 amino acids. Trimming pared 3 bases from V and 5 bases from J, leaving 16 bases between. The rearrangement links TRBV7-8 to TRBJ2-5; perhaps TRBD1 as D (6 bases). The TCR sequence derives from an adult with an advanced solid tumor such as melanoma, head and neck, liver or kidney cancer. Material: CD4+ or CD8+ T cells sorted from blood, obtained in a trial of the OX40 agonist ivuxolimab. The CDR3: CASSFTGTLLETQYF. The CDR3 DNA follows: TGTGCCAGCAGCTTCACCGGGACACTCCTTGAGACCCAGTACTTC.